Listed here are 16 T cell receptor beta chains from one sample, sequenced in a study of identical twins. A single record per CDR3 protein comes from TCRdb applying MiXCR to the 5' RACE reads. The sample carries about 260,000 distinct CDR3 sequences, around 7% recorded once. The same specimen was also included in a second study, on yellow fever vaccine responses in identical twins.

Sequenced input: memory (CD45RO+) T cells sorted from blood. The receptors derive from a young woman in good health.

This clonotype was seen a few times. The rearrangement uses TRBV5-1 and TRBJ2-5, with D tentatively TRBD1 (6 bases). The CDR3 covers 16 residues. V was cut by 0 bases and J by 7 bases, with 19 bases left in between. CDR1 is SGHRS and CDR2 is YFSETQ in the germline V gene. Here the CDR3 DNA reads TGCGCCAGCAGCTTGGTGGCCGGTTTGGGGGCTGGGACCCAGTACTTC. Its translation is CASSLVAGLGAGTQYF.

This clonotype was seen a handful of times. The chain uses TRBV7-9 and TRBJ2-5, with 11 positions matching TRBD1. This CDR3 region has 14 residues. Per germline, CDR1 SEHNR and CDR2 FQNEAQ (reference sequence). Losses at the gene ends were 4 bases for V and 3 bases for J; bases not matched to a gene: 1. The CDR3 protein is CASSSGQGEETQYF. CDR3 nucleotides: TGTGCCAGCAGCTCGGGACAGGGGGAAGAGACCCAGTACTTC.

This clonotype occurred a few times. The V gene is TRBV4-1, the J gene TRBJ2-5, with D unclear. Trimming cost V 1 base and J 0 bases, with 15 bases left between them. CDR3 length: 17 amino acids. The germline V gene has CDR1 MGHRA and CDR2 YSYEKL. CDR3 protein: CASSQGSLRADQETQYF. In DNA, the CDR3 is TGCGCCAGCAGCCAAGGATCCCTTCGAGCCGACCAAGAGACCCAGTACTTC.

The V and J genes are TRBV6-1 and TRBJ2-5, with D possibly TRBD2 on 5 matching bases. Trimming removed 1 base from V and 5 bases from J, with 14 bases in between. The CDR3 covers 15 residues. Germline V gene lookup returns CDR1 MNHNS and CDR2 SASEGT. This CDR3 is CASSEGVGVRETQYF. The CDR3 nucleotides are TGTGCCAGCAGTGAAGGGGTCGGGGTGCGGGAGACCCAGTACTTC.

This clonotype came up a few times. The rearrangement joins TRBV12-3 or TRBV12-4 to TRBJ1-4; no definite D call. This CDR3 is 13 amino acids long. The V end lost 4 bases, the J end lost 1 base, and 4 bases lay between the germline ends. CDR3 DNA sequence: TGTGCCAGCAGTTGGGTAACTAATGAAAAACTGTTTTTT. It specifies CASSWVTNEKLFF.

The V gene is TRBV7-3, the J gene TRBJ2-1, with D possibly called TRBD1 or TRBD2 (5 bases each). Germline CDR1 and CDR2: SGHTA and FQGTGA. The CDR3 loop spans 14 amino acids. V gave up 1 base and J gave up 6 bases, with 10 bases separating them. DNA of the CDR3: TGTGCCAGCAGCTTAATTGGGGGATCCAATGAGCAGTTCTTC. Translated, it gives CASSLIGGSNEQFF.

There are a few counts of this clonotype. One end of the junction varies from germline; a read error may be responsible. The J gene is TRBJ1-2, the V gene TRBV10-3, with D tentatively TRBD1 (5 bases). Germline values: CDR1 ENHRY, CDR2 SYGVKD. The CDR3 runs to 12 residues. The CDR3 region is CAITEGRVGYTF. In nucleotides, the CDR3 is TGTGCCATCACTGAGGGCAGGGTTGGCTACACCTTC.

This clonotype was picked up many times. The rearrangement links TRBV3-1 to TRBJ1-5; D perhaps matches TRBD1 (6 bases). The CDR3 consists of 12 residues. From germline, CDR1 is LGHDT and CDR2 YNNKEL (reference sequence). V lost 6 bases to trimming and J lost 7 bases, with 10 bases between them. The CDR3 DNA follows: TGTGCCAGCAGACAGGGCAGCCAGCCCCAGCATTTT. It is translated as CASRQGSQPQHF.

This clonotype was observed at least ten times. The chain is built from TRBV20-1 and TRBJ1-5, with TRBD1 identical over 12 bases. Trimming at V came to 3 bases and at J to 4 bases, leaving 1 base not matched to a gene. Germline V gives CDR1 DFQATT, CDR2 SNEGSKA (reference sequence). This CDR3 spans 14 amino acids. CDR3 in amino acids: CSARGQGANQPQHF. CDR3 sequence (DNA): TGCAGTGCTAGGGGACAGGGGGCGAATCAGCCCCAGCATTTT.

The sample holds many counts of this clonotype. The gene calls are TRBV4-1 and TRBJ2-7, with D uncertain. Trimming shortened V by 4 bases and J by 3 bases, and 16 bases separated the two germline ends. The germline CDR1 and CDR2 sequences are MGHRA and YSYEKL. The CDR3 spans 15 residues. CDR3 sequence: CASSLFIGTDYEQYF. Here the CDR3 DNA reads TGCGCCAGCAGCCTTTTCATCGGTACCGACTACGAGCAGTACTTC.

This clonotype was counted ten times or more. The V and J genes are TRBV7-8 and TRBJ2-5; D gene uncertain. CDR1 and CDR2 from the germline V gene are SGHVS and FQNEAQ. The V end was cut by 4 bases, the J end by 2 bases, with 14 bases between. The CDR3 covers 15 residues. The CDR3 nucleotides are TGTGCCAGCAGCTCCCTCGGACCATGGCAAGAGACCCAGTACTTC. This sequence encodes CASSSLGPWQETQYF.

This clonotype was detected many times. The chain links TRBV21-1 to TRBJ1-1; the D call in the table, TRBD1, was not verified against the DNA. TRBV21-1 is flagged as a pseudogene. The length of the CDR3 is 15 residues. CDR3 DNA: TGTGCCAGCAGCAAAGCTTCCGGGATGAACACTGAAGCTTTCTTT. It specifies CASSKASGMNTEAFF.

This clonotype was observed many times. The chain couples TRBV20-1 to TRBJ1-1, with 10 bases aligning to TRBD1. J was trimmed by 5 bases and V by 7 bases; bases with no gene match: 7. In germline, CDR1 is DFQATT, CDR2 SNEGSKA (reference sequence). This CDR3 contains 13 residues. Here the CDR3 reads CSEAGQGMTEAFF. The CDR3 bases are TGCAGTGAAGCGGGACAGGGGATGACTGAAGCTTTCTTT.

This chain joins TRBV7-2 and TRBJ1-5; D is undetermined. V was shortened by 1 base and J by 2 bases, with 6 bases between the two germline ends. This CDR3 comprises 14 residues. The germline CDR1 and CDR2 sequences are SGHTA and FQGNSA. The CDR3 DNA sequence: TGTGCCAGCAGCTTAGAGAATCGCAATCAGCCCCAGCATTTT. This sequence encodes CASSLENRNQPQHF.

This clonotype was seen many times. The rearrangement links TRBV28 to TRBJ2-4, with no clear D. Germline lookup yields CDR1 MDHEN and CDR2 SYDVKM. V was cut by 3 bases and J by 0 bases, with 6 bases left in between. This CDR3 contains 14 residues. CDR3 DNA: TGTGCCAGCAGTTTCGAGTTAGCCAAAAACATTCAGTACTTC. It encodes CASSFELAKNIQYF.

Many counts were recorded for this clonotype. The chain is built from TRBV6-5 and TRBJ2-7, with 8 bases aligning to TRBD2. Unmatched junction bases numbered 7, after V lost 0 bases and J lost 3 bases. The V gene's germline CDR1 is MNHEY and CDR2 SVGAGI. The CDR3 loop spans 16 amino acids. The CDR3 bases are TGTGCCAGCAGTTACTCGCCGGGAGGGATTGACTACGAGCAGTACTTC. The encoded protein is CASSYSPGGIDYEQYF.